Following are 6 T cell receptor beta chains from one sample sequenced in a study of cytomegalovirus exposure and HLA in healthy donors. This PCR relied on a set of 60 Vbeta primers and 13 Jbeta primers. Sequenced by immunoSEQ multiplex PCR; TCRdb stores in-frame clones only, minus some. The repertoire holds hundreds of thousands of clones, just under 85% seen once, with about 0.6% in the top ten. The specimen sequenced was PBMCs. These receptors originate from a woman between 40 and 50 years old in good health and CMV-seronegative.

This clone was observed a few times. The chain is built from TRBV7-2 and TRBJ2-6; D gene uncertain. V lost 0 bases to trimming and J lost 0 bases, with 12 bases between them. CDR1 is SGHTA and CDR2 is FQGNSA in the germline V gene. The CDR3 runs 18 residues. The CDR3 spells CASSLASHRSSGANVLTF. DNA for the CDR3: TGTGCCAGCAGCTTAGCGAGTCACAGAAGCTCTGGGGCCAACGTCCTGACTTTC.

This chain joins TRBV27 and TRBJ2-7, with TRBD2 matching 9 bases. This CDR3 is 14 amino acids long. Trimming took 7 bases from V and 6 from J; bases not matched to a gene: 10. Germline V gene lookup returns CDR1 MNHEY and CDR2 SMNVEV (reference sequence). In DNA form, the CDR3 reads TGTGCCAGCACTCCATCCGGGACTAGCTCCGAGCAGTACTTC. This codes for CASTPSGTSSEQYF.

This chain joins TRBV7-2 and TRBJ2-3; TRBD2 matches at 11 bases. V shed 1 base, J shed 4 bases, and the junction held 4 bases outside the gene matches. The CDR3 consists of 16 residues. Germline lookup yields CDR1 SGHTA and CDR2 FQGNSA. CDR3 in amino acids: CASSLGGSGGADTQYF. The CDR3 region has the DNA TGTGCCAGCAGCTTAGGAGGTAGCGGGGGGGCAGATACGCAGTATTTT.

The V gene is TRBV5-1, the J gene TRBJ1-4; TRBD1 agrees at 7 bases. Germline lookup yields CDR1 SGHRS and CDR2 YFSETQ. The CDR3 has 14 residues. V lost 3 bases and J lost 4; bases outside the gene matches: 3. The CDR3 sequence: CASSSTGLNEKLFF. CDR3 coding DNA: TGCGCCAGCAGCTCGACAGGGCTTAATGAAAAACTGTTTTTT.

For this clone: Germline is not matched at one junction end, which may reflect a read error. The chain links TRBV7-9 to TRBJ1-6; unclear D gene. CDR3 length: 16 residues. In germline, CDR1 is SEHNR, CDR2 FQNEAQ (reference sequence). The CDR3: CSSSLLESWSNSPLHF. CDR3 sequence (DNA): TGTTCCAGCAGCCTCCTCGAGTCTTGGAGCAATTCACCCCTCCACTTT.

The V gene is TRBV9, the J gene TRBJ2-1, with D maybe TRBD1 (6 bases). The CDR3 length is 15 residues. Germline V gene sequence: CDR1 SGDLS, CDR2 YYNGEE. The V end was cut by 0 bases, the J end by 0 bases, with 7 bases between. The CDR3 nucleotides are TGTGCCAGCAGCGTAGACAGGGCCTCCTACAATGAGCAGTTCTTC. Its translation is CASSVDRASYNEQFF. The variable domain in full, with the rest retrieved from reference TRBV9 and TRBJ2-1, is DSGVTQTPKHLITATGQRVTLRCSPRSGDLSVYWYQQSLDQGLQFLIQYYNGEERAKGNILERFSAQQFPDLHSELNLSSLELGDSALYFCASSVDRASYNEQFFGPGTRLTVL.